These T cell receptor beta chains were read from a single sample in a study of T cell repertoires in ileal Crohn's disease. Assay: immunoSEQ multiplex PCR; the TCRdb copy retains only in-frame clones and omits some. Of tens of thousands of clones listed, about 81% are singletons. The sequencing input was ileal tissue. The origin of the receptors is an adult with Crohn's disease. CDR3s include the opening cysteine and the closing phenylalanine or tryptophan. A D gene is named only where the DNA matches it firmly. Clone size appears in some rows only: once, few, many, or a class for an expanded clone.

size: .
J: TRBJ2-1
V: TRBV7-3
D: .
DNA: TGTGCCAGCAGTCGCGGCACGAGCTCCTACAATGAGCAGTTCTTC
CDR3: CASSRGTSSYNEQFF

size: few
J: TRBJ1-4
V: TRBV7-9
D: TRBD1
DNA: TGTGCCAGCAGCCCGCCTGGACAGGGTTGGGAAAAACTGTTTTTT
CDR3: CASSPPGQGWEKLFF

size: .
J: TRBJ2-3
V: TRBV4-2
D: TRBD2
DNA: TGTGCCAGCAGCCAAGCGGGGGGGGGCACAGATACGCAGTATTTT
CDR3: CASSQAGGGTDTQYF

size: .
J: TRBJ1-2
V: TRBV6-6
D: TRBD1
DNA: TGTGCCAGCAGTTACTCACAGGGGCGGAACTATGGCTACACCTTC
CDR3: CASSYSQGRNYGYTF

size: .
J: TRBJ2-5
V: TRBV11-2
D: TRBD2
DNA: TGTGCCAGCAGCCAAGTCGGGCGGGGGGTAAGGGGAGAGACCCAGTACTTC
CDR3: CASSQVGRGVRGETQYF

size: .
J: TRBJ2-7
V: TRBV18
D: .
DNA: TGTGCCAGCTCTCTAGACGGTTACGCCTACGAGCAGTACTTC
CDR3: CASSLDGYAYEQYF

size: .
J: TRBJ1-1
V: TRBV5-4
D: .
DNA: TGTGCCAGCAGCTTTTGGGAGGGGAACACTGAAGCTTTCTTT
CDR3: CASSFWEGNTEAFF

size: .
J: TRBJ1-5
V: TRBV15
D: .
DNA: TGTGCCACCAGCAGAGATTGGGGAGGGTATCAGCCCCAGCATTTT
CDR3: CATSRDWGGYQPQHF

size: .
J: TRBJ1-3
V: TRBV7-9
D: .
DNA: TGTGCCACCCCCGCGAGTCCCTCTGGAAACACCATATATTTT
CDR3: CATPASPSGNTIYF

size: .
J: TRBJ1-2
V: TRBV6-6
D: TRBD1
DNA: TGTGCCAGCAGTTACCCCTCGACAGGGAACTATGGCTACACCTTC
CDR3: CASSYPSTGNYGYTF

size: once
J: TRBJ2-5
V: TRBV5-1
D: .
DNA: TGCGCCAGCAGCCTCGGGGTGGAAGAGACCCAGTACTTC
CDR3: CASSLGVEETQYF

size: few
J: TRBJ2-3
V: TRBV2
D: .
DNA: TGTGCCAGCAGATCTTGGGGGGGCCGCGAAGATACGCAGTATTTT
CDR3: CASRSWGGREDTQYF

size: few
J: TRBJ2-3
V: TRBV28
D: TRBD2
DNA: TGTGCCAGCAGTTTGCGGGGGGGCACAGATACGCAGTATTTT
CDR3: CASSLRGGTDTQYF

size: .
J: TRBJ1-5
V: TRBV21-1
D: .
DNA: TGTGCCAGCAGCCGCCCCGCCAGACCTGACAGGCCTTATAGCAATCAGCCCCAGCATTTT
CDR3: CASSRPARPDRPYSNQPQHF

size: .
J: TRBJ2-7
V: TRBV2
D: .
DNA: TGTGCCAGCAGTGTTGACAGATCCCGCTCCGAGCAGTACTTC
CDR3: CASSVDRSRSEQYF

size: few
J: TRBJ2-7
V: TRBV27
D: .
DNA: TGTGCCAGCAGTTCCCACAGACAGGTTCCAACCTACGAGCAGTACTTC
CDR3: CASSSHRQVPTYEQYF

size: .
J: TRBJ1-6
V: TRBV30
D: .
DNA: TGTGCCTGGAGTGTGACCGGGGTCTCTAATTCACCCCTCCACTTT
CDR3: CAWSVTGVSNSPLHF

size: .
J: TRBJ1-1
V: TRBV19
D: .
DNA: TGTGCCAGTAGTATGTTCCAGGAGGCTGAAGCTTTCTTT
CDR3: CASSMFQEAEAFF

size: .
J: TRBJ1-1
V: TRBV19
D: TRBD1
DNA: TGTGCCAGTAGTATAGATGAGCGGACAGGGGACATGAACACTGAAGCTTTCTTT
CDR3: CASSIDERTGDMNTEAFF

size: .
J: TRBJ2-1
V: TRBV5-4
D: TRBD2
DNA: TGTGCCAGCAGCTTGGAAGCGGGGGGGTCCGATGAGCAGTTCTTC
CDR3: CASSLEAGGSDEQFF

size: .
J: TRBJ1-6
V: TRBV19
D: .
DNA: TGTGCCAGTAGTACCGGACAGTTTAATTCACCCCTCCACTTT
CDR3: CASSTGQFNSPLHF

size: once
J: TRBJ2-7
V: TRBV29-1
D: TRBD2
DNA: TGCAGCGTTGAAGGTAGCGGGGAGTCCTACGAGCAGTACTTC
CDR3: CSVEGSGESYEQYF

size: .
J: TRBJ1-1
V: TRBV4-3
D: .
DNA: TGCGCCAGCAGCCAAGATCGGTGGAGGGCGTACACTGAAGCTTTCTTT
CDR3: CASSQDRWRAYTEAFF

size: .
J: TRBJ2-7
V: TRBV11-2
D: TRBD2
DNA: TGTGCCAGCAGCCTAGGTCATAGCGGGGGGTACGAGCAGTACTTC
CDR3: CASSLGHSGGYEQYF

size: once
J: TRBJ2-2
V: TRBV5-1
D: .
DNA: TGCGCCAGCAGCTCTGGCAGTCACACCGGGGAGCTGTTTTTT
CDR3: CASSSGSHTGELFF

size: once
J: TRBJ1-1
V: TRBV15
D: TRBD1
DNA: TGTGCCACCAGCAGAGATCGACAGGGCTCTGAAGCTTTCTTT
CDR3: CATSRDRQGSEAFF

size: .
J: TRBJ2-1
V: TRBV19
D: .
DNA: TGTGCCAGTAGTAGAGAGCCCGGGGCCGTCAGGGGGCAGTTCTTC
CDR3: CASSREPGAVRGQFF

size: once
J: TRBJ2-7
V: TRBV7-9
D: TRBD1
DNA: TGTGCCAGCAGCCGAGGACAGGGATACTCCTACGAGCAGTACTTC
CDR3: CASSRGQGYSYEQYF

size: .
J: TRBJ1-1
V: TRBV4-3
D: .
DNA: TGCGCCAGCAGCCGAGGCCTGAACACTGAAGCTTTCTTT
CDR3: CASSRGLNTEAFF

size: .
J: TRBJ1-1
V: TRBV5-6
D: TRBD1
DNA: TGTGCCAGCAGCCGCCCAGGGGGCACTGAAGCTTTCTTT
CDR3: CASSRPGGTEAFF

size: .
J: TRBJ1-1
V: TRBV4-1
D: TRBD1
DNA: TGCGCCAGCAGCTGGGACAGAAACACTGAAGCTTTCTTT
CDR3: CASSWDRNTEAFF

size: .
J: TRBJ1-6
V: TRBV7-8
D: .
DNA: TGTGCCAGCAGCCCGAGACAGCATACCAATTCACCCCTCCACTTT
CDR3: CASSPRQHTNSPLHF

size: .
J: TRBJ2-1
V: TRBV29-1
D: .
DNA: TGCAGCGTTGCAGGGCCCCTCAGCCGTGGTGAGCAGTTCTTC
CDR3: CSVAGPLSRGEQFF

size: .
J: TRBJ1-2
V: TRBV7-9
D: .
DNA: TGTGCCAGCAGCTCCATGCCGGGGGATGAAGGCTACACCTTC
CDR3: CASSSMPGDEGYTF

size: .
J: TRBJ2-7
V: TRBV5-1
D: TRBD2
DNA: TGCGCCAGCAGCTTGGTGCTAGCGGGGAAGGGCGAGCAGTACTTC
CDR3: CASSLVLAGKGEQYF

size: .
J: TRBJ2-2
V: TRBV6-4
D: TRBD2
DNA: TGTGCCAGCAGAGGCCTTAGCGGGGCCGGGGAGCTGTTTTTT
CDR3: CASRGLSGAGELFF

size: .
J: TRBJ2-3
V: TRBV29-1
D: .
DNA: TGCAGCGCCAGGGCCAGCACAGATACGCAGTATTTT
CDR3: CSARASTDTQYF

size: .
J: TRBJ2-5
V: TRBV5-1
D: .
DNA: TGCGTCAGCAGCTTATCCGTGGGGAGGGGGCAAGAGACCCAGTACTTC
CDR3: CVSSLSVGRGQETQYF

size: .
J: TRBJ2-1
V: TRBV7-9
D: .
DNA: TGTGCCAGCAGCCCGTACAATGAGCAGTTCTTC
CDR3: CASSPYNEQFF

size: .
J: TRBJ2-7
V: TRBV27
D: .
DNA: TGTGCCAGCAGTCTGCGAATTACCTACGAGCAGTACTTC
CDR3: CASSLRITYEQYF

size: .
J: TRBJ1-1
V: TRBV18
D: .
DNA: TGTGCCAGCTCACCCTCGGGAAATGAAGCTTTCTTT
CDR3: CASSPSGNEAFF

size: .
J: TRBJ2-1
V: TRBV5-6
D: .
DNA: TGTGCCAGCAGCGGAGACTTTAGCTCCTACAATGAGCAGTTCTTC
CDR3: CASSGDFSSYNEQFF

size: .
J: TRBJ2-7
V: TRBV27
D: .
DNA: TGTGCCAGCAGTTTATCAGTTAGGGGCGACCCCTACGAGCAGTACTTC
CDR3: CASSLSVRGDPYEQYF

size: .
J: TRBJ1-1
V: TRBV5-1
D: .
DNA: TGCGCCAGCAGCTTGGCCGGGTACACTGAAGCTTTCTTT
CDR3: CASSLAGYTEAFF

size: .
J: TRBJ2-7
V: TRBV5-1
D: TRBD1
DNA: TGCGCCAGCAAGTCAGGGGGCGCGTACGAGCAGTACTTC
CDR3: CASKSGGAYEQYF

size: .
J: TRBJ2-5
V: TRBV5-5
D: TRBD2
DNA: TGTGCCAGCAGCTTGGCGGACTTCGGGGGGGAGACCCAGTACTTC
CDR3: CASSLADFGGETQYF

size: .
J: TRBJ2-2
V: TRBV7-2
D: .
DNA: TGTGCCAGCACCCTTCGCGCCGGGGGTAACACCGGGGAGCTGTCTTTT
CDR3: CASTLRAGGNTGELSF

size: .
J: TRBJ1-5
V: TRBV6-6
D: TRBD1
DNA: TGTGCCAGCAGTTACAACCGGGACAGTCAGCCCCAGCATTTT
CDR3: CASSYNRDSQPQHF

size: .
J: TRBJ1-6
V: TRBV6-1
D: TRBD1
DNA: TGTGCCAGCATGTCGACAGGGAACTATAATTCACCCCTCCACTTT
CDR3: CASMSTGNYNSPLHF

size: .
J: TRBJ2-5
V: TRBV29-1
D: .
DNA: TGCAGCGTTCAAACGGGGTTTGTGGAGACCCAGTACTTC
CDR3: CSVQTGFVETQYF

size: .
J: TRBJ2-7
V: TRBV4-2
D: .
DNA: TGTGCCAGCAGCCGAGAACTCACCTACGAGCAGTACTTC
CDR3: CASSRELTYEQYF

size: .
J: TRBJ2-7
V: TRBV7-9
D: TRBD1
DNA: TGTGCCAGCAGCTTCGGACACACCGGGACAGGGGGCTCCGAGCAGTACTTC
CDR3: CASSFGHTGTGGSEQYF

size: .
J: TRBJ1-5
V: TRBV15
D: TRBD1
DNA: TGTGCCACCAGCAGGTCCCGGGGACAGGGAGGTCAGCCCCAGCATTTT
CDR3: CATSRSRGQGGQPQHF

size: .
J: TRBJ1-3
V: TRBV5-6
D: .
DNA: TGTGCCAGCAGCTTGGGGCCGGGCAGGGCCCAAGGAAACACCATATATTTT
CDR3: CASSLGPGRAQGNTIYF

size: .
J: TRBJ2-1
V: TRBV6-5
D: .
DNA: TGTGCCAGCAGTCGGACTGCCACCTCCTACAATGAGCAGTTCTTC
CDR3: CASSRTATSYNEQFF